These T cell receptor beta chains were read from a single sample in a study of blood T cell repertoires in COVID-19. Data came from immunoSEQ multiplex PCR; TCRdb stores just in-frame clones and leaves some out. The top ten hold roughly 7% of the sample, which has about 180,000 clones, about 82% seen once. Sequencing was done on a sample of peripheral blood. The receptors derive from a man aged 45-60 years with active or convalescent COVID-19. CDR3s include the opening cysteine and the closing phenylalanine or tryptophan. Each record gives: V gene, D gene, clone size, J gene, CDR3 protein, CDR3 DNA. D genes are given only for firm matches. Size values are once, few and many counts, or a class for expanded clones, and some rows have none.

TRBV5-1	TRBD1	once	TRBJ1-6	CASSLAGQGTNSPLHF	TGCGCCAGCAGCTTGGCGGGACAGGGGACTAATTCACCCCTCCACTTT
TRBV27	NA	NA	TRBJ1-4	CASSLMGGTNEKLFF	TGTGCCAGCAGTTTAATGGGGGGAACTAATGAAAAACTGTTTTTT
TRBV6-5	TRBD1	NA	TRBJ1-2	CASKQGFYGYTF	TGTGCCAGCAAACAGGGGTTCTATGGCTACACCTTC
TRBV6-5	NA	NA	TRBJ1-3	CASSSTRYSGNTIYF	TGTGCCAGCAGTTCAACGCGCTACTCTGGAAACACCATATATTTT
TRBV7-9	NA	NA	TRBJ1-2	CASSPAGTTTVYGYTF	TGTGCCAGCAGCCCCGCCGGGACAACGACGGTTTATGGCTACACCTTC
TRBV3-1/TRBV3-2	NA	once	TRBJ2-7	CASSQATGMRYEQYF	TGTGCCAGCAGCCAAGCTACAGGGATGCGCTACGAGCAGTACTTC
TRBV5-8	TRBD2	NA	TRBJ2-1	CASSLSSGGASSYNEQFF	TGTGCCAGCAGCTTGAGTAGCGGGGGGGCCAGCTCCTACAATGAGCAGTTCTTC
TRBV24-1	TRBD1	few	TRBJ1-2	CATSTGINGYTF	TGTGCCACCTCGACAGGGATCAATGGCTACACCTTC
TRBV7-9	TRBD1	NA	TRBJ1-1	CASIASGGAGNTEAFF	TGTGCCAGCATCGCCTCAGGGGGCGCTGGGAACACTGAAGCTTTCTTT
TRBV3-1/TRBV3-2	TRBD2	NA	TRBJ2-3	CASSQTSGRETDTQYF	TGTGCCAGCAGTCAGACTAGCGGGAGGGAAACAGATACGCAGTATTTT
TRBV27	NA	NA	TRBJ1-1	CASSGQNMNTEAFF	TGTGCCAGCAGCGGACAGAACATGAACACTGAAGCTTTCTTT
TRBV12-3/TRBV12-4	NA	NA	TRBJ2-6	CASTFSGANVLTF	TGTGCCAGCACCTTCTCTGGGGCCAACGTCCTGACTTTC
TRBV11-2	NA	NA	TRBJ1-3	CASSLNLWESGNTIYF	TGTGCCAGCAGCTTAAATCTTTGGGAGTCTGGAAACACCATATATTTT
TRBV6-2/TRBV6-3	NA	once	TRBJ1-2	CASSFLGLEGTGGYTF	TGTGCCAGCAGTTTCCTCGGCCTGGAGGGAACGGGTGGCTACACCTTC
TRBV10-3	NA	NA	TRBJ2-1	CAISQDNEQFF	TGTGCCATCAGTCAGGACAATGAGCAGTTCTTC
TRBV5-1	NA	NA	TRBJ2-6	CASRPARLSGANVLTF	TGCGCCAGCAGACCCGCTAGATTGTCTGGGGCCAACGTCCTGACTTTC
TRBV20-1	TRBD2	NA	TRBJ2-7	CSASPGTRIYEQYF	TGCAGTGCTAGTCCCGGGACTAGGATCTACGAGCAGTACTTC
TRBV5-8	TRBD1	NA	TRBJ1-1	CASRPNRQGRLSGQDTEAFF	TGTGCCAGCAGGCCAAACAGACAGGGGAGGCTCTCAGGGCAGGACACTGAAGCTTTCTTT
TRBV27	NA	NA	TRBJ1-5	CASSFEGRRGQPQHF	TGTGCCAGCAGTTTTGAGGGCAGGAGGGGTCAGCCCCAGCATTTT
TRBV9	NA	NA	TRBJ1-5	CASSPTGGVGNQPQHF	TGTGCCAGCAGTCCGACTGGGGGGGTGGGCAATCAGCCCCAGCATTTT
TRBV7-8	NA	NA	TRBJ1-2	CASSLGGSDGYTF	TGTGCCAGCAGCTTAGGGGGCTCGGATGGCTACACCTTC
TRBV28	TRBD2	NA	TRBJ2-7	CASSFRGVSYEQYF	TGTGCCAGCAGTTTTCGGGGGGTCTCCTACGAGCAGTACTTC
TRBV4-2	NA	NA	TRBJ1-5	CASSQGRDQPQHF	TGTGCCAGCAGCCAAGGTAGAGATCAGCCCCAGCATTTT
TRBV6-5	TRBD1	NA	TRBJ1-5	CASSIKGQGYQPQHF	TGTGCCAGCAGTATTAAGGGACAGGGATATCAGCCCCAGCATTTT
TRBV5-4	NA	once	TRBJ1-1	CASSLHPTGGTEAFF	TGTGCCAGCAGCTTGCATCCGACCGGGGGGACTGAAGCTTTCTTT
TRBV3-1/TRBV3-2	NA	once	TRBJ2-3	CASSHGQTDTQYF	TGTGCCAGCAGCCACGGACAAACAGATACGCAGTATTTT
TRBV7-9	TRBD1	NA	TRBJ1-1	CASSRGQGAGNTEAFF	TGTGCCAGCAGCCGAGGACAGGGGGCAGGGAACACTGAAGCTTTCTTT
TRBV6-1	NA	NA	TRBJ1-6	CASSEVGGGNSPLHF	TGTGCCAGCAGTGAAGTTGGGGGAGGGAATTCACCCCTCCACTTT
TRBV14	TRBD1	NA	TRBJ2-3	CASSQAGQITDTQYF	TGTGCCAGCAGCCAAGCGGGACAGATCACAGATACGCAGTATTTT
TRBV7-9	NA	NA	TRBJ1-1	CASSPGGTSNTEAFF	TGTGCCAGCAGCCCAGGCGGGACGAGTAACACTGAAGCTTTCTTT
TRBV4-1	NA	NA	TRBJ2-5	CASSHSPGQQETQYF	TGCGCCAGCAGCCATTCCCCAGGACAACAAGAGACCCAGTACTTC
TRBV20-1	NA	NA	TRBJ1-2	CSASTSKHGYTF	TGCAGTGCTAGTACATCAAAACATGGCTACACCTTC
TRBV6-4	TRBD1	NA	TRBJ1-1	CARPDRETEAFF	TGTGCCAGGCCGGACAGGGAAACTGAAGCTTTCTTT
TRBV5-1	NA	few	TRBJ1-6	CASSLSSRDLKNSPLHF	TGCGCCAGCAGCTTGAGTAGTCGGGACTTAAAGAATTCACCCCTCCACTTT
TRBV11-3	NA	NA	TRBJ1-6	CASSLSDSPLHF	TGTGCCAGCAGCTTATCCGATTCACCCCTCCACTTT
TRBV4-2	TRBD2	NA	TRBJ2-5	CASSQHPSGREETQYF	TGTGCCAGCAGCCAACACCCGAGCGGGAGGGAAGAGACCCAGTACTTC
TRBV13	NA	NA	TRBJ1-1	CASSFGSNTEAFF	TGTGCCAGCAGCTTCGGTTCGAACACTGAAGCTTTCTTT
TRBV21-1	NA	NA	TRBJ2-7	CASSKSPSPRGCEQYF	TGTGCCAGCAGCAAAAGTCCCTCCCCCCGAGGTTGTGAGCAGTACTTC
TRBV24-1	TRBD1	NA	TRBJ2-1	CATSAVTGTADNEQFF	TGTGCCACCAGTGCGGTTACCGGGACAGCCGATAATGAGCAGTTCTTC
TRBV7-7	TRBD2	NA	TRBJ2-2	CASSPGTIVSGELFF	TGTGCTAGCAGCCCAGGGACTATCGTTTCGGGGGAGCTGTTTTTT
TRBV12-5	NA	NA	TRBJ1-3	CASGTASSGNTIYF	TGTGCTAGTGGCACAGCTTCCTCTGGAAACACCATATATTTT
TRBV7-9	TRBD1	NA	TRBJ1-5	CASSTATGGNQPQHF	TGTGCCAGCAGCACGGCTACAGGGGGGAATCAGCCCCAGCATTTT
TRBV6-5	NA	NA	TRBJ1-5	CASSYSVGGNQPQHF	TGTGCCAGCAGTTACTCGGTCGGGGGCAATCAGCCCCAGCATTTT
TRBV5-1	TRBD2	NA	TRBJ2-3	CASSSPRGRPSDTQYF	TGCGCCAGCAGCTCCCCGCGCGGGAGACCATCGGATACGCAGTATTTT
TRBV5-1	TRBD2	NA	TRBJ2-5	CASSSDPGGETQYF	TGCGCCAGCAGCTCGGACCCGGGAGGGGAGACCCAGTACTTC
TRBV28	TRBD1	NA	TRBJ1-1	CASKARGLVATEAFF	TGTGCCAGCAAAGCCAGGGGGCTTGTGGCCACTGAAGCTTTCTTT